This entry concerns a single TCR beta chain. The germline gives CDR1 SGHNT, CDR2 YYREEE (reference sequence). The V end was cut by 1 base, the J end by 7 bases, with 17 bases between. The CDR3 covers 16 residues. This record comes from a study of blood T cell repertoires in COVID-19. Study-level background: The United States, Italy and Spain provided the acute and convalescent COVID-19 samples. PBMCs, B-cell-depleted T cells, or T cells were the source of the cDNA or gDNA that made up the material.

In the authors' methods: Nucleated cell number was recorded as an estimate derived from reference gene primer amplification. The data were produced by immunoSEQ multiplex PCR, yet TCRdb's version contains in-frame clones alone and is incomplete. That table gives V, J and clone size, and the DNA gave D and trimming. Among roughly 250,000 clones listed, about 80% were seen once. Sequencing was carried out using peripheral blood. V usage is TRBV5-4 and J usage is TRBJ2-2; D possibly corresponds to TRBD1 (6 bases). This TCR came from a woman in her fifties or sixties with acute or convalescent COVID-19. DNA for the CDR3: TGTGCCAGCAGCTTGAGCGGCGGACAGCTCGGCGGGGAGCTGTTTTTT. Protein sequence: CASSLSGGQLGGELFF. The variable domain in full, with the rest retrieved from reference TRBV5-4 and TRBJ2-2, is ETGVTQSPTHLIKTRGQQVTLRCSSQSGHNTVSWYQQALGQGPQFIFQYYREEENGRGNFPPRFSGLQFPNYSSELNVNALELDDSALYLCASSLSGGQLGGELFFGEGSRLTVL.